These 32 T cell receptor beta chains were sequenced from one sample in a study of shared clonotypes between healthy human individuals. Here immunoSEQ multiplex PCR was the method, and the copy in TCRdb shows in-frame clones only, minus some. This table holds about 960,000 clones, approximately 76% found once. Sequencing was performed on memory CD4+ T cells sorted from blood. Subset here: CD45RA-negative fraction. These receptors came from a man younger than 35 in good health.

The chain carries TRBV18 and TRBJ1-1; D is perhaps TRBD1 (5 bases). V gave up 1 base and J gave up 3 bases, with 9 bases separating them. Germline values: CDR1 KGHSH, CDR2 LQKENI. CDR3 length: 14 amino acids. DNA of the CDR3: TGTGCCAGCTCACCACTTACAGGCGACACTGAAGCTTTCTTT. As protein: CASSPLTGDTEAFF.

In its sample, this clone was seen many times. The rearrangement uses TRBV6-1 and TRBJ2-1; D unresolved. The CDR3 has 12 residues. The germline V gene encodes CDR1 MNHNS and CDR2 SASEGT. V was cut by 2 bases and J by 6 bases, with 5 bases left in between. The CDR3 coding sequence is TGTGCCAGCAGTGAACAGTCCAATGAGCAGTTCTTC. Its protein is CASSEQSNEQFF.

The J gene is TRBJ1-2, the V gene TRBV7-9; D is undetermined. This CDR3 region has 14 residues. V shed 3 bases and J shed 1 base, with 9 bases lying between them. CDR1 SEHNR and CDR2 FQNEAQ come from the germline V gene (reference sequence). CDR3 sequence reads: CASSFPDNNYGYTF. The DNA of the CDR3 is TGTGCCAGCAGCTTCCCCGACAATAACTATGGCTACACCTTC.

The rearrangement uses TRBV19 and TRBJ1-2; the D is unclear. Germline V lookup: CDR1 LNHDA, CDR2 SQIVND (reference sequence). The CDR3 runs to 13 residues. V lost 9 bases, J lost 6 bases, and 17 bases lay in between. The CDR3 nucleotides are TGTGCCAGCCAGACGAGGGATTCACATGGCTACACCTTC. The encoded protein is CASQTRDSHGYTF. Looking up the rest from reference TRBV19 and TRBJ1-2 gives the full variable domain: DGGITQSPKYLFRKEGQNVTLSCEQNLNHDAMYWYRQDPGQGLRLIYYSQIVNDFQKGDIAEGYSVSREKKESFPLTVTSAQKNPTAFYLCASQTRDSHGYTFGSGTRLTVV.

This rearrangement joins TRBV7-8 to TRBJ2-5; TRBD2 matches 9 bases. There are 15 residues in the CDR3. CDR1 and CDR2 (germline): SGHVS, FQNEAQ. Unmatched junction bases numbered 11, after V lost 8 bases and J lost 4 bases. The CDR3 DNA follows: TGTGCCAGCCGCGCAAGGCGGGAGGGCCGAGAGACCCAGTACTTC. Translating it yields CASRARREGRETQYF.

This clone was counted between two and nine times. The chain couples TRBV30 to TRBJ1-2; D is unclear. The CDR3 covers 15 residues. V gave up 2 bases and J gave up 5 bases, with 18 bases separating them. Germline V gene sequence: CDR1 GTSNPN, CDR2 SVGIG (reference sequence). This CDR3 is CAWSNPEFFGYGYTF. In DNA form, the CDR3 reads TGTGCCTGGAGTAACCCAGAATTCTTCGGATATGGCTACACCTTC.

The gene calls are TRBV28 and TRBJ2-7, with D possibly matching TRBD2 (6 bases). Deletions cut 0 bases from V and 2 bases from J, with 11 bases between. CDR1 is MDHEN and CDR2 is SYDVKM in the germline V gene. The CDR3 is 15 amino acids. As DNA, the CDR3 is TGTGCCAGCAGTTTATGGGGGGAGGCTCCCTACGAGCAGTACTTC. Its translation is CASSLWGEAPYEQYF.

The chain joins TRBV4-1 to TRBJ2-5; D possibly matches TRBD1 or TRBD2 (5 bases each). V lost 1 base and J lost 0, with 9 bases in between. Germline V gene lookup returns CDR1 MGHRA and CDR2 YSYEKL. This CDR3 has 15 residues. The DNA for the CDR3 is TGCGCCAGCAGCCAAGTTGGGGGATACCAAGAGACCCAGTACTTC. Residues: CASSQVGGYQETQYF.

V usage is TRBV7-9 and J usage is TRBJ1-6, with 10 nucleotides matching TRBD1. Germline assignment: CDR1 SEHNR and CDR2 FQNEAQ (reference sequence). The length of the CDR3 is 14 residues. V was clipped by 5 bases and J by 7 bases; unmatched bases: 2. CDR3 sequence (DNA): TGTGCCAGCAGCCGGACAGGGGGAAATTCACCCCTCCACTTT. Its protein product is CASSRTGGNSPLHF.

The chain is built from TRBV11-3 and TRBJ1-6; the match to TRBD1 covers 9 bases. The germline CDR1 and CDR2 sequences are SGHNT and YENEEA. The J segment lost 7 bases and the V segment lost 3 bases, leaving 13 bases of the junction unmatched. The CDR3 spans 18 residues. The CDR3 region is CASSFGQGLFLMNSPLHF. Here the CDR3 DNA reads TGTGCCAGCAGCTTCGGACAGGGGCTCTTCTTAATGAATTCACCCCTCCACTTT.

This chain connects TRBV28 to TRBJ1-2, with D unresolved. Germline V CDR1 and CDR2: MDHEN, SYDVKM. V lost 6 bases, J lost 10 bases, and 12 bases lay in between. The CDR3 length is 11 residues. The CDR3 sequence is CASSPRGTYTF. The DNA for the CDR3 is TGTGCCAGCAGCCCGCGCGGAACCTACACCTTC.

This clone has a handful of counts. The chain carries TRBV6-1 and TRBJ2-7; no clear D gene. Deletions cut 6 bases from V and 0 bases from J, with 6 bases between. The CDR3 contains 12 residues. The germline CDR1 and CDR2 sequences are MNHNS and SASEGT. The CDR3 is CASSQSSYEQYF. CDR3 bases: TGTGCCAGCAGCCAGAGCTCCTACGAGCAGTACTTC.

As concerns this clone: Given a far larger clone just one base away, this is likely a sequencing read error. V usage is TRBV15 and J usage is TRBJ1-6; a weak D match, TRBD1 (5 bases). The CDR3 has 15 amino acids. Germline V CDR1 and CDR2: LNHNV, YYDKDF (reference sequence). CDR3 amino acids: CATGRDSGTVSPLHF. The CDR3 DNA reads TGTGCCACCGGCAGAGATTCGGGGACTGTTTCACCCCTCCACTTT.

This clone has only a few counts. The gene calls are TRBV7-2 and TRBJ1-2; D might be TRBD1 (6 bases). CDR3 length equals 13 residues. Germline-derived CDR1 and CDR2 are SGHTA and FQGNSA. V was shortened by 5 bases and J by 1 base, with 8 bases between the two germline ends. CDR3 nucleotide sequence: TGTGCCAGCAGCCGGGACAATAACTATGGCTACACCTTC. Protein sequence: CASSRDNNYGYTF.

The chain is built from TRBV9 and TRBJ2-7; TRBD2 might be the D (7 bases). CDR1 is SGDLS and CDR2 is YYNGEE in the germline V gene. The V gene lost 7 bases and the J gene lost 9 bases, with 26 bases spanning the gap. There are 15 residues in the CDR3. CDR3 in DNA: TGTGCCAGCCGACCCGGGCACAGGGACTATGTTGGGCAGTACTTC. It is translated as CASRPGHRDYVGQYF.

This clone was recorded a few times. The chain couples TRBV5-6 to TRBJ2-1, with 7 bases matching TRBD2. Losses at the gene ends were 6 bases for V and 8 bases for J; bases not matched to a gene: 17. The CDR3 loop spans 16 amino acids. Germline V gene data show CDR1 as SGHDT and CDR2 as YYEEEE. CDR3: CASTLTAGASGHEQFF. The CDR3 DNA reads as TGTGCCAGCACCCTGACCGCGGGAGCTTCAGGCCATGAGCAGTTCTTC.

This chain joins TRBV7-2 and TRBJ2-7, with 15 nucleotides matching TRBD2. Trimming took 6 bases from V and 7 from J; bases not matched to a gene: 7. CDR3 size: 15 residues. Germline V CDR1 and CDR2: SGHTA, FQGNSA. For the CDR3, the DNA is TGTGCCAGCAGTATCTCCGGGACTAGCGGGAGGGAGCAGTACTTC. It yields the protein CASSISGTSGREQYF.

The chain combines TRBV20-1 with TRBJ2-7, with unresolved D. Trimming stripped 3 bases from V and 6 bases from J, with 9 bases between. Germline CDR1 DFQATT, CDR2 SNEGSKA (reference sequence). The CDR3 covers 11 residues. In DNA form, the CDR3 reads TGCAGTGCTAGCTTTACGGGCGAGCAGTACTTC. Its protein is CSASFTGEQYF.

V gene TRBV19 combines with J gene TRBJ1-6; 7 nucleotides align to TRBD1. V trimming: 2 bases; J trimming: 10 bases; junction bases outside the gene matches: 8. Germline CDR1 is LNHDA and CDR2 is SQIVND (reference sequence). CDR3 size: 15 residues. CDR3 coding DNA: TGTGCCAGTAGTATAACAGGGGAAGGGGGATCACCCCTCCACTTT. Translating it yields CASSITGEGGSPLHF. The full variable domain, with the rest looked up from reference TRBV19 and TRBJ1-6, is DGGITQSPKYLFRKEGQNVTLSCEQNLNHDAMYWYRQDPGQGLRLIYYSQIVNDFQKGDIAEGYSVSREKKESFPLTVTSAQKNPTAFYLCASSITGEGGSPLHFGNGTRLTVT.

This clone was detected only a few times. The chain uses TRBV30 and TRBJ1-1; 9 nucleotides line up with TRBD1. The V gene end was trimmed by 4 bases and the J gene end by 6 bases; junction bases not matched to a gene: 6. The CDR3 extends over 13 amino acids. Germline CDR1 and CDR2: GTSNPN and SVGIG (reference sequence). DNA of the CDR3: TGTGCCTGGATGGGACAGGGACTTTCTGAAGCTTTCTTT. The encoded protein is CAWMGQGLSEAFF. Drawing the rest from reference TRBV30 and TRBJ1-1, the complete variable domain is SQTIHQWPATLVQPVGSPLSLECTVEGTSNPNLYWYRQAAGRGLQLLFYSVGIGQISSEVPQNLSASRPQDRQFILSSKKLLLSDSGFYLCAWMGQGLSEAFFGQGTRLTVV.

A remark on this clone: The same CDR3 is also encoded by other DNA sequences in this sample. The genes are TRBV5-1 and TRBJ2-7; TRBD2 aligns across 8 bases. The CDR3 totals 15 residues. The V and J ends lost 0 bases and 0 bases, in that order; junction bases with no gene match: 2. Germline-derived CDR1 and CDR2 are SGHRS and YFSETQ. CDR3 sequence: CASSLGAGGSYEQYF. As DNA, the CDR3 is TGCGCCAGCAGCTTGGGCGCGGGAGGCTCCTACGAGCAGTACTTC.

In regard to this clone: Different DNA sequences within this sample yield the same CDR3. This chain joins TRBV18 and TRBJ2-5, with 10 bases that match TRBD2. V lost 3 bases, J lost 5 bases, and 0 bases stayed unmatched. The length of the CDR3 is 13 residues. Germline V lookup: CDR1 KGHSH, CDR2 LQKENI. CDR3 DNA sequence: TGTGCCAGCTCACCGGGACTAGCGGAGACCCAGTACTTC. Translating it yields CASSPGLAETQYF.

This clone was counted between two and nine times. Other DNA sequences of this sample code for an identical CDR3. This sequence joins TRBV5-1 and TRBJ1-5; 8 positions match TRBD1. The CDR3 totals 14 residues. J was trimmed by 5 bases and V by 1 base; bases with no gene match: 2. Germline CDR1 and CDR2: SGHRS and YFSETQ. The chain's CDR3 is CASSLTGGDQPQHF. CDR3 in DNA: TGCGCCAGCAGCTTGACAGGGGGGGATCAGCCCCAGCATTTT.

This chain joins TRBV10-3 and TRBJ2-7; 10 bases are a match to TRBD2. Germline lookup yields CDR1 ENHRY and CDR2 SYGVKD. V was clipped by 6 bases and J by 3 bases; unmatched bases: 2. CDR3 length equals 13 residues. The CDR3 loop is CAIRGLADYEQYF. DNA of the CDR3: TGTGCCATCAGAGGACTAGCGGACTACGAGCAGTACTTC.

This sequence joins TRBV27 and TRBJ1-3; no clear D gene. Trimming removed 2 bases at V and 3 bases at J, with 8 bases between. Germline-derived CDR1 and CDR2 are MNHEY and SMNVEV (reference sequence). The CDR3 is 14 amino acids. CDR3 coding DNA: TGTGCCAGCAGTTTAAGGCAGTTTGGAAACACCATATATTTT. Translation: CASSLRQFGNTIYF.

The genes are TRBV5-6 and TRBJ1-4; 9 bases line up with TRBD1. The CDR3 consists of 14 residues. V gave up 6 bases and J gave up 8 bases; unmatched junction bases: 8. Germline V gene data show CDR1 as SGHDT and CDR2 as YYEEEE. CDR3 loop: CASTVQGAWEKLFF. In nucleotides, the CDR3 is TGTGCCAGCACCGTACAGGGGGCATGGGAAAAACTGTTTTTT.

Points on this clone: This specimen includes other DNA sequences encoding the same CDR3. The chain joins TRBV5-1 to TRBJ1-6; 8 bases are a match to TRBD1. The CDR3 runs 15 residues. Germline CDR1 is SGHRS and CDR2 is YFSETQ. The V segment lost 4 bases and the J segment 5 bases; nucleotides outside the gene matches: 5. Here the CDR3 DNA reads TGCGCCAGCAGCCCTGGACAGGGTAATAATTCACCCCTCCACTTT. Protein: CASSPGQGNNSPLHF.

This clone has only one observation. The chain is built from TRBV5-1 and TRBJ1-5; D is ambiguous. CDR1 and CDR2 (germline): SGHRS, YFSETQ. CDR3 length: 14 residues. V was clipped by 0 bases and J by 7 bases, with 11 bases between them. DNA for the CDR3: TGCGCCAGCAGCTTGGTCGGGGAATCCCAGCCCCAGCATTTT. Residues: CASSLVGESQPQHF.

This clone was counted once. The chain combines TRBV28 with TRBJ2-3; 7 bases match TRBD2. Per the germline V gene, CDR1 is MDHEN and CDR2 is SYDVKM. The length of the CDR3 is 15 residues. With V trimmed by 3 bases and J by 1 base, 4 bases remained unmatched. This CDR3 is CASSLGGIRTDTQYF. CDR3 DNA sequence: TGTGCCAGCAGTTTGGGAGGGATACGCACAGATACGCAGTATTTT.

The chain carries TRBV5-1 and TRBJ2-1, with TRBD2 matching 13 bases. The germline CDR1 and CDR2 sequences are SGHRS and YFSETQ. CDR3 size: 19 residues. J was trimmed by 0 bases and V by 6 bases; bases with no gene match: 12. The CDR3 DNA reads TGCGCCAGCATGGGTGAGACTAGCGGGGGGACTAGCTCCTACAATGAGCAGTTCTTC. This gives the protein CASMGETSGGTSSYNEQFF.

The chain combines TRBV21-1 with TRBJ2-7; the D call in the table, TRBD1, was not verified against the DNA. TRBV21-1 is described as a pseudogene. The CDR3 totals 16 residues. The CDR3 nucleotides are TGTGCCAGCAGCAAAAGAGGTTGGGACAGGGGGCCCGAGCAGTACTTC. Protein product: CASSKRGWDRGPEQYF.

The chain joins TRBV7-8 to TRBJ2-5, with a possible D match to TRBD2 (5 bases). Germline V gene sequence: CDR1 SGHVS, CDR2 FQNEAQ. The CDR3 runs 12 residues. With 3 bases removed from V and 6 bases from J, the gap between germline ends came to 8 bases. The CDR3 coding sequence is TGTGCCAGCAGCTTGTCCGGGAAGACCCAGTACTTC. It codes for CASSLSGKTQYF.